This T cell receptor beta chain was identified in a study of blood T cell repertoires in COVID-19. Study processing details: Reference gene primer amplification yielded estimated nucleated cell counts. Assay: immunoSEQ multiplex PCR; the TCRdb copy retains only in-frame clones and omits some. That table furnishes V, J and clone size, whereas the DNA furnished D and trimming. The sample holds a few hundred thousand clones; over 75% are singletons and the top ten take roughly 5%. The CDR3 covers 17 residues. Germline values: CDR1 SEHNR, CDR2 FQNEAQ (reference sequence). Trimming shortened V by 1 base and J by 4 bases, and 19 bases separated the two germline ends.

Sequenced input: peripheral blood. This sequence originates from a man aged 45 to 65 with active or convalescent COVID-19. This rearrangement joins TRBV7-9 to TRBJ2-5; D is possibly TRBD2 (5 bases). The CDR3 spells CASSLGSRIGMGETQYF. The CDR3 nucleotides are TGTGCCAGCAGCTTAGGATCTAGGATCGGGATGGGAGAGACCCAGTACTTC.